This T cell receptor (beta chain) comes out of a study of Ad26.COV2.S vaccination and SARS-CoV-2 variants. The CDR3 runs to 19 residues. Using immunoSEQ multiplex PCR, the repertoire was profiled, and TCRdb retains in-frame clones only, with some absent. The sample contains around 300,000 clones, 86% of which appear only once. Treatment reported: about 20 received Ad26.COV2.S at low or high dose, single or two shots; a few received placebo; per-sample allocation not given. It was on day 63 after the first vaccine or placebo injection that samples were taken. The material was peripheral blood, obtained in a trial of Ad26.COV2.S vaccine versus placebo. This sequence originates from a person between 18 and 60 years old who received the Ad26.COV2.S COVID-19 vaccine or a placebo. The genes are TRBV21-1 and TRBJ1-5. TRBV21-1 is a documented pseudogene. In DNA form, the CDR3 reads TGTGCCGACTACGGGACCCCCCCCCGGGTCCAGCGAGAGAATCAGCCCCAGCATTTT. Translating it yields CADYGTPPRVQRENQPQHF.